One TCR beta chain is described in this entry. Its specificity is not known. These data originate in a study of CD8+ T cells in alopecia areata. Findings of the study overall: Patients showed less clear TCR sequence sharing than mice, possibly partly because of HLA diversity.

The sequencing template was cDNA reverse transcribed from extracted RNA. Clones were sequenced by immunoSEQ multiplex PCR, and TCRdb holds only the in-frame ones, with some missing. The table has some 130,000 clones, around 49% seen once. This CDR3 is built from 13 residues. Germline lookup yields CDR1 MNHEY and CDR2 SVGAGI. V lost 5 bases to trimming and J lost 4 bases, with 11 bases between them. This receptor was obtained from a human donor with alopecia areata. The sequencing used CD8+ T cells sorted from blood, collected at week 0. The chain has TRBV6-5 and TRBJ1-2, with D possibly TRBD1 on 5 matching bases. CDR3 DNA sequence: TGTGCCAGCAGTGGGGACTCAGGCTATGGCTACACCTTC. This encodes CASSGDSGYGYTF.